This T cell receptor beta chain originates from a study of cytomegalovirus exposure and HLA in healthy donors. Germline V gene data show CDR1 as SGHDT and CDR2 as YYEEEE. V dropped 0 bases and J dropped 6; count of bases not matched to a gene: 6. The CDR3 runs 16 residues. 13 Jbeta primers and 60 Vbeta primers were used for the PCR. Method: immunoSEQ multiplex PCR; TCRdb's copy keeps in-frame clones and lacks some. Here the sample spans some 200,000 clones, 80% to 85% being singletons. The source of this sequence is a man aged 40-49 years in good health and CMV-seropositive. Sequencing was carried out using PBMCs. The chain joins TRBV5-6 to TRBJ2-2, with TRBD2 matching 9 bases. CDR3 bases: TGTGCCAGCAGCTTGGCCGGAAGCGGGGGGCCCGGGGAGCTGTTTTTT. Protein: CASSLAGSGGPGELFF. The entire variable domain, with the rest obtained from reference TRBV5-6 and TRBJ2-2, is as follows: DAGVTQSPTHLIKTRGQQVTLRCSPKSGHDTVSWYQQALGQGPQFIFQYYEEEERQRGNFPDRFSGHQFPNYSSELNVNALLLGDSALYLCASSLAGSGGPGELFFGEGSRLTVL.